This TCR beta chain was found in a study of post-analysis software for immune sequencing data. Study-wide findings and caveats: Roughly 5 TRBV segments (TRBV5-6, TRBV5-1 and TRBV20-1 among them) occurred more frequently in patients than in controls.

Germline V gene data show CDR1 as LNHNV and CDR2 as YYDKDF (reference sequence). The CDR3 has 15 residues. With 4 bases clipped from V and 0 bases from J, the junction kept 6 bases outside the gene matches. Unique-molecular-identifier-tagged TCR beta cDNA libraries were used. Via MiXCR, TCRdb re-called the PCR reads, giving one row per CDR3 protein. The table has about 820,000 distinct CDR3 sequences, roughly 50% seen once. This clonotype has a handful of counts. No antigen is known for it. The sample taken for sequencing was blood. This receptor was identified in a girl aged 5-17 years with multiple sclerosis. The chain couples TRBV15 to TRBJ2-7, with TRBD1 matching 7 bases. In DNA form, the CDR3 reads TGTGCCACCAGCACCAACAGGGGAACCTCCTACGAGCAGTACTTC. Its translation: CATSTNRGTSYEQYF.